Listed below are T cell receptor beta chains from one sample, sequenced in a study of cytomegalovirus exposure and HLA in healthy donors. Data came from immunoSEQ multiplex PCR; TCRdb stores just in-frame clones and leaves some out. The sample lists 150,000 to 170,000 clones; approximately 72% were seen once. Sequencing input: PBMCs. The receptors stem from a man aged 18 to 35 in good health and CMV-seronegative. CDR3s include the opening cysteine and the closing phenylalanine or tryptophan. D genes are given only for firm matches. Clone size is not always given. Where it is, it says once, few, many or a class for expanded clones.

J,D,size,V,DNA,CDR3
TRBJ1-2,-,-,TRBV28,TGTGCCAGCAGTCCTCTAGGGGGGGAGAGAGGAAGCTATGGCTACACCTTC,CASSPLGGERGSYGYTF
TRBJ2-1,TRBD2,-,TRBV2,TGTGCTCTTAGCGGGGGCTCGAGCTCCTACAATGAGCAGTTCTTC,CALSGGSSSYNEQFF
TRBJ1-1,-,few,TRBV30,TGTGCCTGGAGTTGGGGAGGGGGAGCTTTCTTT,CAWSWGGGAFF
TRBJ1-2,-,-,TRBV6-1,TGTGCCAGCAGTGCCGAAGGACCCCCATGGGGACTCTATGGCTACACCTTC,CASSAEGPPWGLYGYTF
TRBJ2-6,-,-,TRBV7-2,TGTGCCAGCAGCTTCAAGGGCTCTGGGGCCAACGGCCTGACTTTC,CASSFKGSGANGLTF
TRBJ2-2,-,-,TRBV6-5,TGTGCCACACCCGCGGCTGCAACCGGGGAGCTGTTTTTT,CATPAAATGELFF
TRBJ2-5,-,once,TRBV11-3,TGTGCCAGCAGCTTAGGAGGGAGGGAGACCCAGTACTTC,CASSLGGRETQYF
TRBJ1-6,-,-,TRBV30,TGTGCCTGGACAGGGCCTAGGAGCTCCTATAATTCACCCCTCCACTTT,CAWTGPRSSYNSPLHF
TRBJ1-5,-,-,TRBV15,TGTGCCACCAGCCGTTGGACAGATTATAGCAATCAGCCCCAGCATTTT,CATSRWTDYSNQPQHF
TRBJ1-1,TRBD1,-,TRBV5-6,TGTGCCAGCAGCCGACAGGGGGCCACCACTGAAGCTTTCTTT,CASSRQGATTEAFF
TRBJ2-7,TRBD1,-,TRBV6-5,TGTGCCAGCAGTACAGGGGATTGGACGTCCTACGAGCAGTACTTC,CASSTGDWTSYEQYF
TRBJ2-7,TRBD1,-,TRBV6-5,TGTGCCAGCAGTTACCTTCAGGGGGAAGCCTACGAGCAGTACTTC,CASSYLQGEAYEQYF
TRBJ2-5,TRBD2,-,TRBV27,TGTGCCAGCAGTTTGTTCCGCGGGGGGATGGAGACCCAGTACTTC,CASSLFRGGMETQYF
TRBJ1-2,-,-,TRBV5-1,TGCGCCAGCAACTACTTCGGGGGTACTAACTATGGCTACACCTTC,CASNYFGGTNYGYTF
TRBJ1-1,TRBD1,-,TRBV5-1,TGCGCCAGCAGCTTCCGTGGGACAGAGAACACTGAAGCTTTCTTT,CASSFRGTENTEAFF
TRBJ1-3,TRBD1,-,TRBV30,TGTGCCTGGAGTTTTGGTGACAGGGGGGCGGCCACCATATATTTT,CAWSFGDRGAATIYF
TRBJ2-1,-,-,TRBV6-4,TGTGCCAGCAGCCAGACACCAGGTGTTTCCTACAATGAGCAGTTCTTC,CASSQTPGVSYNEQFF
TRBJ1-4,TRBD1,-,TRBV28,TGTGCCAGCAGTTTTCCGAAGGGACAGGAAAATGAAAAACTGTTTTTT,CASSFPKGQENEKLFF
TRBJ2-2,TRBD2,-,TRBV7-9,TGTGCCAGCAGCCTAGGGACTAGCGGGGTGAACACCGGGGAGCTGTTTTTT,CASSLGTSGVNTGELFF
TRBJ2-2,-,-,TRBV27,TGTGCCAGCAGCCCCATTCCCGGGGAGCTGTTTTTT,CASSPIPGELFF
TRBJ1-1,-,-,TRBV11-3,TGTGCCAGCAGCTTATTACAGAACACTGAAGCTTTCTTT,CASSLLQNTEAFF
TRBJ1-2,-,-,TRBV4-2,TGTGCCAGCAGCCAAGGTCTAGTATCTAACTATGGCTACACCTTC,CASSQGLVSNYGYTF
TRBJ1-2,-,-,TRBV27,TGTGCCAGCGGCCACAACTATGGCTACACCTTC,CASGHNYGYTF
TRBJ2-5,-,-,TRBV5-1,TGCGCCAGCAGCTTAGCCCAAGAGACCCAGTACTTC,CASSLAQETQYF
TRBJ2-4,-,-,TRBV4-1,TGCGCCAGCAGCCCAGCAGGGTCGGTAGCCAAAAACAGTCAGTACTTC,CASSPAGSVAKNSQYF
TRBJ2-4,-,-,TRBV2,TGTGCCAGCAGGAATTTAGACAGTCAGTACTTC,CASRNLDSQYF
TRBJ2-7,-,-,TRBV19,TGTGCCAGTAGCCCGGCCAGGAACTACGAGCAGTACTTC,CASSPARNYEQYF
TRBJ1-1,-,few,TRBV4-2,TGTGCCAGCAGCCTGGGGGGGGTGAACACTGAAGCTTTCTTT,CASSLGGVNTEAFF
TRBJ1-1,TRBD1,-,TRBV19,TGTGCCACCTCGGACAGGATGAACACTGAAGCTTTCTTT,CATSDRMNTEAFF
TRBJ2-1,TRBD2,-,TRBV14,TGTGCCAGCAGCCAAATAGCGGGGGCCAACAATGAGCAGTTCTTC,CASSQIAGANNEQFF
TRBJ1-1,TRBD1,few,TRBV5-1,TGCGCCAGCAGCGTATCGGACAGGGGGGGATTCACTGAAGCTTTCTTT,CASSVSDRGGFTEAFF
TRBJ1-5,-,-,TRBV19,TGTGCCAGTAGTATCGGAGGGCTCGGCAATCAGCCCCAGCATTTT,CASSIGGLGNQPQHF
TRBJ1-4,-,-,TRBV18,TGTGCCAGCTCACCACGGCAGGGAAAGGCAGATGAAAAACTGTTTTTT,CASSPRQGKADEKLFF
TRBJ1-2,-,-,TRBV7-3,TGTGCCAGCAGCTTCCAGGGGATCGCGGCTTATGGCTACACCTTC,CASSFQGIAAYGYTF
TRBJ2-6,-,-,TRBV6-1,TGTGCCACCAACCCGACACTCTCTGGGGCCAACGGCCTGACTTTC,CATNPTLSGANGLTF
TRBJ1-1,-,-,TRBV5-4,TGTGCCTGGGGGCGGGACACTGAAGCTTTCTTT,CAWGRDTEAFF
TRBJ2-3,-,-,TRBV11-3,TGTGCCAGCAGCTTAGACGCTACTCGGGGGTCTTATTTT,CASSLDATRGSYF
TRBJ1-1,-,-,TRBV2,TGTGCCAGCAGGGCCCAAGATGCGGGGGTTGAAGCTTTCTTT,CASRAQDAGVEAFF
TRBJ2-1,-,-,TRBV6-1,TGTGCCAGCAGCCCCGGTTCCCAATACAATGAGCAGTTCTTC,CASSPGSQYNEQFF
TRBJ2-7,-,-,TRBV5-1,TGCGCCAGCAGCTATCCAGGGCAAGAGCAGTACTTC,CASSYPGQEQYF
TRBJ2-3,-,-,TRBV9,TGTGCCAGCAGCGGAGGGGGAATAAGAACAGATACGCAGTATTTT,CASSGGGIRTDTQYF
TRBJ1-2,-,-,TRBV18,TGTGCCAGCTCACCCTCCCGGGACACTTCCGGAGGTAACTATGGCTACACCTTC,CASSPSRDTSGGNYGYTF
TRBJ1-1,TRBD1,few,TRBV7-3,TGTGCCAGCAGCCAAACTGCAGGGGGCCGAACTGAAGCTTTCTTT,CASSQTAGGRTEAFF
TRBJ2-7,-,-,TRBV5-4,TGTGCCAGCAGCTGGGGAGGAACCCTACCCGAGCAGTACTTC,CASSWGGTLPEQYF
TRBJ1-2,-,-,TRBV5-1,TGCGCCAGCAGCTTGGGCCAGGGCGACGACTATGGCTACACCTTC,CASSLGQGDDYGYTF
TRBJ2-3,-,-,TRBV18,TGTGCCAGCCAAGGACAGTCCACAGATACGCAGTATTTT,CASQGQSTDTQYF
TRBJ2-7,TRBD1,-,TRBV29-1,TGCAGCGTTGAGGTCCGGGACAGGTCCATTGAGCAGTACTTC,CSVEVRDRSIEQYF
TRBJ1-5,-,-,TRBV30,TGTGCCTGGAGTTCCTCCAATCAGCCCCAGCATTTT,CAWSSSNQPQHF
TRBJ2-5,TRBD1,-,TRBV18,TGTGCCAGCTCACCACCGTCAGGGGGCACTGAGACCCAGTACTTC,CASSPPSGGTETQYF
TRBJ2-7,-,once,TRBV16,TGTGCCAGCAGCCAAGCGTTTTCTGGGTGGGCAGGGCAATCCTACGAGCAGTACTTC,CASSQAFSGWAGQSYEQYF
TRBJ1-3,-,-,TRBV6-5,TGTGCCAGCAGTTTAGACAGCTTCTCTGGAAACACCATATATTTT,CASSLDSFSGNTIYF
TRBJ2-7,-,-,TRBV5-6,TGTGCCAGCAGCTTGCTAGGTCAGGGGTATGGCCACGAGCAGTACTTC,CASSLLGQGYGHEQYF
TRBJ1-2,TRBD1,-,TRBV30,TGTGCCTGTAGCGGGACAGGGAACTATGGCTACACCTTC,CACSGTGNYGYTF
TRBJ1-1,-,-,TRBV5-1,TGCGCCAGCAGCGAGCCAGCCGGGGGGACTGAAGCTTTCTTT,CASSEPAGGTEAFF